The clone carrying this T cell receptor (beta chain) was recorded at least ten times. The sample originates from a study of identical twins. J lost 5 bases, V lost 6 bases, and 6 bases had no gene match. From germline, CDR1 is SQVTM and CDR2 ANQGSEA. This CDR3 comprises 14 residues. MiXCR, run by TCRdb on the 5' RACE reads, gives a single entry per CDR3 protein. The sample consists of under 900,000 distinct CDR3 sequences, 9% to 15% of them appearing once. These data were likewise used in another study, on yellow fever vaccine responses in identical twins.

The sequence derives from a woman younger than 35 in good health. The chain uses TRBV29-1 and TRBJ2-1; 11 bases fit TRBD2. The source material was PBMCs. CDR3 in amino acids: CSVVGLAENNEQFF. CDR3 nucleotides: TGCAGCGTCGTGGGACTAGCGGAGAACAATGAGCAGTTCTTC.